This T cell receptor beta chain was sequenced for a study of T cells expressing NK-cell markers. Study-level results: A range of about 1.0-8% of CD8+ T cells consisted of dominant NKG2C+ clonotypes in a handful of donors.

The cDNA for TCR beta came from 5'RACE template switching with UMIs. TCRdb reprocessed the 5' RACE reads, with one entry per CDR3 protein and no DNA. The sample table includes 350,000 to 450,000 distinct CDR3 sequences. Regarding this clonotype: Its antigen is currently unknown.

The sequencing sample was made of blood T cells: a sorted CD56 or NKG2C T cell subset, CD4+ or CD8+ T cells, or bulk PBMC T cells (not recorded which). The receptor comes from a man aged 18-75 years in good health.

Here the CDR3 reads CASSPGTGYNQPQHF. V and J are TRBV6-1 and TRBJ1-5; the TCRdb call, TRBD1, lacks DNA for checking. The CDR3 spans 15 residues. Germline V lookup: CDR1 MNHNS, CDR2 SASEGT.